Listed here are 19 T cell receptor beta chains from one sample, sequenced in a study of vaccination and CD4 T cells after COVID-19. The study sequenced cultured CD4+ T cell DNA using the Oncomine TCR Beta short-read assay. TCRdb processed the PCR reads anew with MiXCR; each CDR3 protein has one entry. The sample yields about 24,000 distinct CDR3 sequences, under 50% seen once. The antigens for these receptors are not known. Described time point: late sampling 161 to 241 days after vaccination in three convalescent patients. This sample's treatment: roughly nine-day PBMC culture with coronavirus spike peptide pools or control peptides (ViraFEST assay). Sequencing was performed on CD4+ T cells from blood, cultured in vitro, taken about 7 months after SARS-CoV-2 vaccination. The receptors were sampled from a human donor who had recovered from COVID-19.

The chain carries TRBV5-4 and TRBJ1-2; D is perhaps TRBD1 (6 bases). The length of the CDR3 is 15 residues. V gave up 3 bases and J gave up 2 bases, with 14 bases separating them. In germline, CDR1 is SGHNT, CDR2 YYREEE (reference sequence). The CDR3 is CASSSRGGGNYGYTF. The CDR3 nucleotides read TGTGCCAGCAGCTCTCGGGGAGGGGGGAACTATGGCTACACCTTC.

The J gene is TRBJ2-2, the V gene TRBV20-1; D is tentatively TRBD1 or TRBD2 (5 bases each). This CDR3 is 13 amino acids long. Trimming removed 3 bases from V and 4 bases from J, with 9 bases in between. Germline V lookup: CDR1 DFQATT, CDR2 SNEGSKA (reference sequence). CDR3 residues: CSASRGSTGELFF. The CDR3 DNA reads as TGCAGTGCTAGTCGGGGCAGCACCGGGGAGCTGTTTTTT.

This clonotype was detected a few times. CDR3 coding DNA: TGCAGTGCTAGCGGAACGGTACAAGAGACCCAGTACTTC. Amino acid sequence: CSASGTVQETQYF. The chain joins TRBV20-1 to TRBJ2-5; D unclear. V was trimmed by 3 bases and J by 2 bases, leaving 10 bases between them. The CDR3 sequence is 13 residues long. Germline V lookup: CDR1 DFQATT, CDR2 SNEGSKA (reference sequence).

CDR3 bases: TGTGCCAGCAGCAAAGGTTGCGGACTAGCGGGAGTTCAGTTAGAGACCCAGTACTTC. Amino acids: CASSKGCGLAGVQLETQYF. The rearrangement links TRBV21-1 to TRBJ2-5; TRBD2, the table's D call, lacks a check against the DNA. TRBV21-1 counts as a pseudogene. This CDR3 spans 19 amino acids.

The rearrangement uses TRBV27 and TRBJ1-5, with D hard to call. The CDR3 consists of 12 residues. Trimming took 6 bases from V and 3 from J, leaving 6 bases between them. CDR1 and CDR2 (germline): MNHEY, SMNVEV (reference sequence). CDR3 region: CASSPINQPQHF. CDR3 coding DNA: TGTGCCAGCAGCCCGATCAATCAGCCCCAGCATTTT.

About this clonotype: A read error may produce the germline difference seen at one junction end. V usage is TRBV10-3 and J usage is TRBJ2-6; D might be TRBD1 (6 bases). The CDR3 length is 17 residues. In germline, CDR1 is ENHRY, CDR2 SYGVKD. In nucleotides, the CDR3 is TGTGCCAGCAGTTACTCGCCTCCAGGGGCTGGGGCCAACGTCCTGACTTTC. Its protein is CASSYSPPGAGANVLTF.

This clonotype was observed a few times. The V call is TRBV20-1, the J call TRBJ1-2, with D possibly matching TRBD1 (6 bases). Germline loops: CDR1 DFQATT, CDR2 SNEGSKA (reference sequence). The CDR3 is made up of 13 amino acids. V dropped 0 bases and J dropped 5 bases, with 10 bases sitting between them. As DNA, the CDR3 is TGCAGTGCTAGAGAGGACAGTGATTATGGCTACACCTTC. Translated: CSAREDSDYGYTF.

V usage is TRBV7-9 and J usage is TRBJ1-6, with D possibly TRBD1 on 6 matching bases. Trimming took off 0 bases at V and 8 bases at J, with 8 bases between the two ends. Germline V gene lookup returns CDR1 SEHNR and CDR2 FQNEAQ (reference sequence). This CDR3 comprises 14 residues. Here the CDR3 reads CASSLASGDSPLHF. The CDR3 region has the DNA TGTGCCAGCAGCTTAGCATCAGGGGATTCACCCCTCCACTTT.

The chain carries TRBV20-1 and TRBJ2-3; TRBD2 matches at 9 bases. The V gene end was trimmed by 1 base and the J gene end by 2 bases; junction bases not matched to a gene: 10. The CDR3 consists of 17 residues. CDR1 and CDR2 (germline): DFQATT, SNEGSKA (reference sequence). The CDR3 loop reads CSARASWLAGNTDTQYF. CDR3 sequence (DNA): TGCAGTGCTAGAGCCTCGTGGCTAGCGGGAAACACAGATACGCAGTATTTT.

Only one count was recorded for this clonotype. The chain is built from TRBV27 and TRBJ1-5, with D perhaps TRBD1 (5 bases). Germline lookup yields CDR1 MNHEY and CDR2 SMNVEV (reference sequence). The CDR3 runs to 16 residues. Trimming took 2 bases from V and 3 from J, leaving 14 bases between them. The CDR3 protein is CASSLTRQTVNQPQHF. In DNA form, the CDR3 reads TGTGCCAGCAGTTTAACCCGACAGACAGTCAATCAGCCCCAGCATTTT.

The J gene is TRBJ2-5, the V gene TRBV7-9; 11 bases are shared with TRBD2. Germline loops: CDR1 SEHNR, CDR2 FQNEAQ (reference sequence). The CDR3 is 15 residues long. The V gene end was trimmed by 5 bases and the J gene end by 2 bases; junction bases not matched to a gene: 4. CDR3 DNA sequence: TGTGCCAGCAGCGGCAGGACTAGCGGGCAAGAGACCCAGTACTTC. Its protein product is CASSGRTSGQETQYF.

The rearrangement uses TRBV7-2 and TRBJ2-7; D ambiguous. Germline V gives CDR1 SGHTA, CDR2 FQGNSA. Trimming took off 0 bases at V and 0 bases at J, with 9 bases between the two ends. The CDR3 is made up of 15 amino acids. CDR3 bases: TGTGCCAGCAGCTTAGCGTTTGGCGTCTCCTACGAGCAGTACTTC. It codes for CASSLAFGVSYEQYF.

In its sample, this clonotype was seen a few times. The CDR3 is CSADSRTSVYEQYF. In DNA, the CDR3 is TGCAGTGCCGATTCCAGGACTAGCGTCTACGAGCAGTACTTC. The J gene is TRBJ2-7, the V gene TRBV20-1; 9 bases align to TRBD2. J lost 3 bases, V lost 6 bases, and 9 bases had no gene match. The CDR3 is 14 residues long. From germline, CDR1 is DFQATT and CDR2 SNEGSKA (reference sequence).

CDR3 nucleotide sequence: TGTGCCAGCAGCTTAGTTGTCAGAGAGCAGTACTTC. This encodes CASSLVVREQYF. The chain employs TRBV7-2 and TRBJ2-7; D not resolved. V dropped 1 base and J dropped 7 bases, with 8 bases sitting between them. Germline V gives CDR1 SGHTA, CDR2 FQGNSA. The CDR3 is 12 residues long.

This chain uses TRBV6-2 or TRBV6-3 with TRBJ2-7; 10 bases fit TRBD1. The V segment lost 5 bases and the J segment 2 bases; nucleotides outside the gene matches: 6. Germline V gives CDR1 MNHEY, CDR2 SVGEGT. This CDR3 is built from 15 residues. CDR3 in DNA: TGTGCCAGCAGTCCCTTAGGACAGGGGGCCTACGAGCAGTACTTC. Translated: CASSPLGQGAYEQYF.

In its sample, this clonotype was seen a few times. V usage is TRBV6-5 and J usage is TRBJ1-2; D might be TRBD1 (6 bases). V shed 0 bases and J shed 3 bases, with 14 bases lying between them. Germline lookup yields CDR1 MNHEY and CDR2 SVGAGI. The CDR3 spans 16 residues. The CDR3 loop is CASSYSNEGTYYGYTF. CDR3 bases: TGTGCCAGCAGTTACTCGAACGAGGGGACATACTATGGCTACACCTTC.

In this sample, this clonotype turned up a few times. V gene TRBV20-1 combines with J gene TRBJ2-7, with D unresolved. V shed 2 bases and J shed 3 bases, with 5 bases lying between them. The CDR3 covers 11 residues. CDR1 and CDR2 (germline): DFQATT, SNEGSKA (reference sequence). This CDR3 reads CSARLLYEQYF. CDR3 DNA: TGCAGTGCTAGACTCCTCTACGAGCAGTACTTC.

This clonotype has only one observation. The rearrangement links TRBV29-1 to TRBJ1-2; 8 bases are shared with TRBD1. V shed 7 bases, J shed 2 bases, and the junction held 6 bases outside the gene matches. CDR3 length: 13 residues. Per germline, CDR1 SQVTM and CDR2 ANQGSEA. The CDR3 spells CSAQGAINYGYTF. The CDR3 nucleotides are TGCAGCGCTCAGGGGGCGATAAACTATGGCTACACCTTC.

This clonotype has a handful of counts. J is TRBJ1-3 and V is TRBV20-1; 7 bases are shared with TRBD1. V shed 2 bases and J 2 bases; nucleotides not matched to a gene: 3. The CDR3 consists of 14 residues. CDR1 DFQATT and CDR2 SNEGSKA come from the germline V gene (reference sequence). The CDR3 DNA follows: TGCAGTGCTAGAAGGCAGGGGGCTGGAAACACCATATATTTT. It encodes CSARRQGAGNTIYF.